This passage covers 7 T cell receptor beta chains from one sample sequenced in a study of cytomegalovirus exposure and HLA in healthy donors. PCR primers comprised 60 Vbeta and 13 Jbeta primers. This table comes from immunoSEQ multiplex PCR, and its TCRdb copy is limited to in-frame clones, with some not included. In the table there are about 130,000 clones, roughly 80% of which are singletons. Sequencing was done on a sample of PBMCs. These receptors all stem from a female donor in good health and CMV-seronegative.

The chain has TRBV7-9 and TRBJ2-6; 11 bases line up with TRBD1. The CDR3 covers 17 residues. The V and J ends lost 8 bases and 0 bases, in that order; junction bases with no gene match: 6. Germline CDR1 and CDR2: SEHNR and FQNEAQ (reference sequence). The CDR3 here is CASARGQGDSGANVLTF. CDR3 nucleotide sequence: TGTGCCAGCGCACGGGGACAGGGGGACTCTGGGGCCAACGTCCTGACTTTC.

V and J are TRBV7-3 and TRBJ2-3, with 8 bases lining up with TRBD2. This CDR3 is 13 amino acids long. V gave up 6 bases and J gave up 3 bases; unmatched junction bases: 2. Germline CDR1 is SGHTA and CDR2 is FQGTGA. The CDR3 spells CASSASGTDTQYF. The CDR3 DNA sequence: TGTGCCAGCAGTGCTAGCGGGACAGATACGCAGTATTTT. The full variable domain, in which reference TRBV7-3 and TRBJ2-3 provide the parts outside the CDR3, is GAGVSQTPSNKVTEKGKYVELRCDPISGHTALYWYRQSLGQGPEFLIYFQGTGAADDSGLPNDRFFAVRPEGSVSTLKIQRTERGDSAVYLCASSASGTDTQYFGPGTRLTVL.

V is TRBV28 and J is TRBJ1-2, with TRBD1 matching 7 bases. The V segment lost 6 bases and the J segment 2 bases; nucleotides outside the gene matches: 6. Germline V gene lookup returns CDR1 MDHEN and CDR2 SYDVKM. This CDR3 spans 14 amino acids. The CDR3, as DNA: TGTGCCAGCAGCCCGACAGGGACCAACTATGGCTACACCTTC. This codes for CASSPTGTNYGYTF.

The chain carries TRBV7-9 and TRBJ2-3; 7 bases are shared with TRBD2. J gave up 4 bases and V 5 bases, and 6 bases lay outside the gene matches. The germline V gene has CDR1 SEHNR and CDR2 FQNEAQ (reference sequence). The length of the CDR3 is 14 residues. The CDR3 DNA reads as TGTGCCAGCAGCCCCGGGGGGATTGCAGATACGCAGTATTTT. Translation: CASSPGGIADTQYF. The variable domain in full, completed from reference TRBV7-9 and TRBJ2-3, reads DTGVSQNPRHKITKRGQNVTFRCDPISEHNRLYWYRQTLGQGPEFLTYFQNEAQLEKSRLLSDRFSAERPKGSFSTLEIQRTEQGDSAMYLCASSPGGIADTQYFGPGTRLTVL.

Of note for this clone: Germline and junction disagree at one end, which may indicate a read error. The V call is TRBV27, the J call TRBJ2-6; 10 bases line up with TRBD1. The CDR3 runs 16 residues. Germline CDR1 reads MNHEY; CDR2 reads SMNVEV (reference sequence). This chain's CDR3 is CASSVTGGSGANGLTF. CDR3 nucleotide sequence: TGTGCCAGCAGTGTGACAGGGGGCTCTGGGGCCAACGGCCTGACTTTC.

The count of this clone is one. V usage is TRBV6-5 and J usage is TRBJ2-7, with TRBD1 identical over 7 bases. The J segment lost 3 bases and the V segment lost 5 bases, leaving 4 bases of the junction unmatched. Germline loops: CDR1 MNHEY, CDR2 SVGAGI. This CDR3 has 13 amino acids. Here the CDR3 DNA reads TGTGCCAGCAGTCCTACAGGGGTCTACGAGCAGTACTTC. This codes for CASSPTGVYEQYF.

This clone was counted once. The J gene is TRBJ2-1, the V gene TRBV7-6; 12 bases agree with TRBD2. Trimming took 5 bases from V and 5 from J; bases not matched to a gene: 7. The CDR3 length is 16 residues. The germline V gene encodes CDR1 SGHVS and CDR2 FNYEAQ. In DNA, the CDR3 is TGTGCCAGCAGCCTGGGGAGGACTAGCGGGAACAATGAGCAGTTCTTC. It translates to CASSLGRTSGNNEQFF. The complete variable domain, with remaining parts taken from reference TRBV7-6 and TRBJ2-1, reads GAGVSQSPRYKVTKRGQDVALRCDPISGHVSLYWYRQALGQGPEFLTYFNYEAQQDKSGLPNDRFSAERPEGSISTLTIQRTEQRDSAMYRCASSLGRTSGNNEQFFGPGTRLTVL.